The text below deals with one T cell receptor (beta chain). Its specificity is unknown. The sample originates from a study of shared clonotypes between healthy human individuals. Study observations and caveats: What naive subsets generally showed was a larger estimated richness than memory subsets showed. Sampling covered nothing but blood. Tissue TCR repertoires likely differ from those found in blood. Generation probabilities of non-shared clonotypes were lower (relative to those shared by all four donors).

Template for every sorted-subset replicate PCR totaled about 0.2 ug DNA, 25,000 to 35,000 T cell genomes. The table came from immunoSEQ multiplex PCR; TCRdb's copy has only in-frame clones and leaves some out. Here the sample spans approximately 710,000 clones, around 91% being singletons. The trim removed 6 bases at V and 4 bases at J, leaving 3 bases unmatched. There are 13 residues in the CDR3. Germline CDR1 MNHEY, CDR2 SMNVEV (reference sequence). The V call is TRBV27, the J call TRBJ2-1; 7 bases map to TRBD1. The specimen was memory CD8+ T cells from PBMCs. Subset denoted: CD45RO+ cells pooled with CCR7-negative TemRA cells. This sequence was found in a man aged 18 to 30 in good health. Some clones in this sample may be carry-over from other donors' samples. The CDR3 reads CASREQGYNEQFF. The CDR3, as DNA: TGTGCCAGCAGGGAACAGGGGTACAATGAGCAGTTCTTC.